Listed below are T cell receptor beta chains from one sample, sequenced in a study of cytomegalovirus exposure and HLA in healthy donors. The table came from immunoSEQ multiplex PCR; TCRdb's copy has only in-frame clones and leaves some out. The table records 100,000 or so clones, roughly 80% of them present only once. The sequencing input was PBMCs. These receptors all come from a woman aged 40 to 50 in good health and CMV-seropositive. Each CDR3 is given with its conserved first and last residue. Each record gives: V gene, clone size, D gene, J gene, CDR3 DNA, CDR3 protein. D genes are given only for firm matches. Only part of the rows carry a size: once, few, many, or a class if the clone is expanded.

TRBV11-2	-	-	TRBJ2-7	TGTGCCAGCAGCGCAGGGTGGAGCTCCTACGAGCAGTACTTC	CASSAGWSSYEQYF
TRBV7-6	-	-	TRBJ1-1	TGTGCCAGCTTAATGCAGGGGAACACTGAAGCTTTCTTT	CASLMQGNTEAFF
TRBV28	once	TRBD2	TRBJ2-7	TGTGCCAGCAGTTACCCCCTGGCAGCGGGAGGGTCCTACGAGCAGTACTTC	CASSYPLAAGGSYEQYF
TRBV2	-	-	TRBJ2-7	TGTGCCAGCCTAACGCTGTCCCTAGGTGAATCCTACGAGCAGTACTTC	CASLTLSLGESYEQYF
TRBV4-1	-	TRBD2	TRBJ2-3	TGCGCCAGCAGCCAAGTTCAGCGGGAGAGGGCCACAGATACGCAGTATTTT	CASSQVQRERATDTQYF
TRBV7-9	-	TRBD2	TRBJ2-5	TGTGCCAGCAGCTCAGGGACTAGCGGGGGGATCCAAGAGACCCAGTACTTC	CASSSGTSGGIQETQYF
TRBV13	-	TRBD2	TRBJ2-7	TGTGCCAGCAGCGAGGGGTTGTTTGGCGGGGGTGATCAGTACTTC	CASSEGLFGGGDQYF
TRBV6-1	few	TRBD1	TRBJ2-2	TGTGCCAGCAGTAAACGGACAGGGTGGGCCGGGGAGCTGTTTTTT	CASSKRTGWAGELFF
TRBV9	-	-	TRBJ2-7	TGTGCCAGCAGCGGGCAGGGGTACGAGCAGTACTTC	CASSGQGYEQYF
TRBV7-9	few	TRBD1	TRBJ1-2	TGTTCCAGCCTACCCCCTTTCCGACAGGGTGGGAACTATGGCTACACCTTC	CSSLPPFRQGGNYGYTF
TRBV5-4	-	-	TRBJ2-1	TGTGCCAGCAGCTTGGGACATGGGGGCCCCGGAGAGCAGTTCTTC	CASSLGHGGPGEQFF
TRBV5-3	-	TRBD1	TRBJ1-1	TGTGCCAGAAGCTCGTCGGAAAACAGGGGGCACGGGACTGAAGCTTTCTTT	CARSSSENRGHGTEAFF
TRBV28	-	TRBD1	TRBJ2-7	TGTGCCAGCCGGGACAGTCGGACCTACGAGCAGTACTTC	CASRDSRTYEQYF
TRBV6-1	-	-	TRBJ1-4	TGTGCCACAAGGACAGTTCTCGCAACTAATGAAAAACTGTTTTTT	CATRTVLATNEKLFF
TRBV5-1	-	TRBD2	TRBJ2-3	TGCGCCAGCAGCCCCGGACTAGCGGGCACAGATACGCAGTATTTT	CASSPGLAGTDTQYF
TRBV7-3	-	-	TRBJ2-3	TGTGCCAGCAGCCGGACACGGGCAGATACGCAGTATTTT	CASSRTRADTQYF
TRBV7-8	-	-	TRBJ2-3	TGTGCCAGCAGCTTACCTGGACTCAGCACAGATACGCAGTATTTT	CASSLPGLSTDTQYF
TRBV19	-	-	TRBJ2-7	TGTGCCAGTAGTGTAGTCTCGGGGTACGAGCAGTACTTC	CASSVVSGYEQYF
TRBV18	-	-	TRBJ2-1	TGTGCCAGCTCACCATATCAGGGAATGGACAATGAGCAGTTCTTC	CASSPYQGMDNEQFF
TRBV4-3	-	-	TRBJ1-1	TGCGCCAGCAGCCAAGGGGAGTGTGGAACTGAAGCTTTCTTT	CASSQGECGTEAFF
TRBV9	-	TRBD2	TRBJ2-1	TGTGCCAGCAGCCCCATCCGGCGGGGGAGAGATGAGCAGTTCTTC	CASSPIRRGRDEQFF
TRBV19	-	-	TRBJ1-1	TGTGCCAGTAGTATAGACAGCGAGAACACTGAAGCTTTCTTT	CASSIDSENTEAFF
TRBV11-3	-	-	TRBJ1-1	TGTGCCAGCAGCCAAGAACTCCGGTTGAACACTGAAGCTTTCTTT	CASSQELRLNTEAFF
TRBV9	-	-	TRBJ1-2	TGTGCCAGCAGCACGAGGGGGTTCTATGGCTACACCTTC	CASSTRGFYGYTF
TRBV5-1	-	TRBD1	TRBJ2-7	TGCGCCAGCAGCCCCGGGACAGGGGATTACGAGCAGTACTTC	CASSPGTGDYEQYF
TRBV5-1	-	TRBD1	TRBJ1-2	TGCGCCAGCAGCTTCGGGACAGGGGATGGCTACACCTTC	CASSFGTGDGYTF
TRBV2	once	-	TRBJ2-1	TGTGCCAGCAGTGAGTGGACAGATCCATTAAATGAGCAGTTCTTC	CASSEWTDPLNEQFF
TRBV6-5	once	-	TRBJ2-7	TGTGCCAGCAGTTACTCGAGCCCCTCTTACGAGCAGTACTTC	CASSYSSPSYEQYF
TRBV11-2	-	TRBD2	TRBJ2-7	TGTGCCAGCGCGGGGGACTCCTACGAGCAGTACTTC	CASAGDSYEQYF
TRBV7-9	-	-	TRBJ2-7	TGTGCCAGCAGCGTGACAGTTTCCTACGAGCAGTACTTC	CASSVTVSYEQYF
TRBV6-6	few	-	TRBJ2-1	TGTGCCAGCAGTCTCGACAGGTACAATGAGCAGTTCTTC	CASSLDRYNEQFF
TRBV4-3	-	TRBD2	TRBJ2-7	TGCGCCAGCAGCCAAGATCGACTAGCGGGCTACGAGCAGTACTTC	CASSQDRLAGYEQYF
TRBV11-1	-	TRBD1	TRBJ2-1	TGTGCCAGCAGCTCGATCCGGGACAGGGGGTTCGCGGGGGGTGAGCAGTTCTTC	CASSSIRDRGFAGGEQFF
TRBV27	-	TRBD1	TRBJ2-7	TGTGCCAGCAGTCCAGGGGACAGATACGAGCAGTACTTC	CASSPGDRYEQYF
TRBV4-3	-	-	TRBJ2-2	TGCGCCAGCAGCCAAGACTCTGTGAGCACCTTGCGGACCGGGGAGCTGTTTTTT	CASSQDSVSTLRTGELFF
TRBV5-1	-	-	TRBJ2-3	TGCGCCAGCAGCTTGATGGACTTTCGGTTGATGACCACAGATACGCAGTATTTT	CASSLMDFRLMTTDTQYF
TRBV7-9	-	TRBD2	TRBJ2-7	TGTGCCAGCAGCTTTAGCGGGGGATCCTACGAGCAGTACTTC	CASSFSGGSYEQYF
TRBV5-6	-	-	TRBJ2-1	TGTGCCAGCAGCTTCTTCCCGGGTGAAACCTACAATGAGCAGTTCTTC	CASSFFPGETYNEQFF
TRBV29-1	-	TRBD1	TRBJ1-1	TGCAGCGTGCGGACAGGGGTGGTCACTGAAGCTTTCTTT	CSVRTGVVTEAFF
TRBV4-1	-	-	TRBJ1-1	TGCGCCAGCAGACCGGAGGGCGTCCGCCCCGAAGCTTTCTTT	CASRPEGVRPEAFF
TRBV16	-	-	TRBJ2-1	TGTGCCAGCTGGGCGTTGAGCTCCTACAATGAGCAGTTCTTC	CASWALSSYNEQFF
TRBV4-3	-	TRBD2	TRBJ2-1	TGCGCCAGCAGCCAAGGTACTAGCGGGGGGGTTTACTCCTACAATGAGCAGTTCTTC	CASSQGTSGGVYSYNEQFF
TRBV5-1	-	-	TRBJ2-3	TGCGCCAGCAGCTTGGGTCTTAGCACAGATACGCAGTATTTT	CASSLGLSTDTQYF
TRBV11-2	once	-	TRBJ1-1	TGTGCCAGCAGCTCCCGAATCGGAGGATACACTGAAGCTTTCTTT	CASSSRIGGYTEAFF